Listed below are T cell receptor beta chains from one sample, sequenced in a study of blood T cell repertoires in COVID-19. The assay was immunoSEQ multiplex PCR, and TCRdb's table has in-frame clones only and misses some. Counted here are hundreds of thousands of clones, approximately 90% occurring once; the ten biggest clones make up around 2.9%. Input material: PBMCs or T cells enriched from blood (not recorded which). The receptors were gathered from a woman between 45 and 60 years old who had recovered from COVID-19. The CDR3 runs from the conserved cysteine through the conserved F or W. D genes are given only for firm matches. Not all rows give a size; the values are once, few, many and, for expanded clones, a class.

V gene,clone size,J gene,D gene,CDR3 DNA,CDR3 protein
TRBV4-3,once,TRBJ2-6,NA,TGCGCCAGCAGCCTGGACAGTCCCGGGGCCAACGTCCTGACTTTC,CASSLDSPGANVLTF
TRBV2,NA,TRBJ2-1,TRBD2,TGTGCCACCACTAGCGTAGGACTCAATGAGCAGTTCTTC,CATTSVGLNEQFF
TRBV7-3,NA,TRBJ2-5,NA,TGTGCCAGCAGCTCCCGGGGTCTTCCGAGGAGCGAGACCCAGTACTTC,CASSSRGLPRSETQYF
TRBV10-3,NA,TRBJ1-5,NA,TGTGCCATCAGTGAAGGGGGACCGAATCAGCCCCAGCATTTT,CAISEGGPNQPQHF
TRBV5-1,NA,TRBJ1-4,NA,TGCGCCAGCAGCTTGGGACGGGGTAATGAAAAACTGTTTTTT,CASSLGRGNEKLFF
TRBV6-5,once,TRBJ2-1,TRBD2,TGTGCCAGCAGCGAGAGACTAGCGGGACGCGAGCAGTTCTTC,CASSERLAGREQFF
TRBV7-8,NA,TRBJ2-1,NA,TGTGCCAGCAGCTTAGATCGGGCGGGAAGCCGGTTCTTC,CASSLDRAGSRFF
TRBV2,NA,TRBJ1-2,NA,TGTGCCAGCAGTGAACGACAGCCCCAGGGGTATGGCTACACCTTC,CASSERQPQGYGYTF
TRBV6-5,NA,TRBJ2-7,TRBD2,TGTGCCAGCAGTTACTCGGGCGGGAGAAAGTACGAGCAGTACTTC,CASSYSGGRKYEQYF
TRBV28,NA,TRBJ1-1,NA,TGTGCCAGCAGTTTTCAGGGTATGAACACTGAAGCTTTCTTT,CASSFQGMNTEAFF
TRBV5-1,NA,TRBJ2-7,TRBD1,TGCGCCAGCAGTGGACCCCGGGACAGTTACGAGCAGTACTTC,CASSGPRDSYEQYF
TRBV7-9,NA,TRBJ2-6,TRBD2,TGTGCCAGCAGCCCCCCCGGGGGGACTGGGGCCAACGTCCTGACTTTC,CASSPPGGTGANVLTF
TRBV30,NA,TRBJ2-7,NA,TGTGCCTGGAATCGCGGGACCGCCTACGAGCAGTACTTC,CAWNRGTAYEQYF
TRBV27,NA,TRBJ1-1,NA,TGTGCCAGCAGTCCTCCAGGACACAACACTGAAGCTTTCTTT,CASSPPGHNTEAFF
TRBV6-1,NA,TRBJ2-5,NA,TGTGCCAGCAGTGGGAAAGGAGGCGGGACCTACCGGGAGACCCAGTACTTC,CASSGKGGGTYRETQYF
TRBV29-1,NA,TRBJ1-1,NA,TGCAGCGTTGGGGCCGGGAGGACTGAAGCTTTCTTT,CSVGAGRTEAFF
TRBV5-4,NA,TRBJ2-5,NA,TGTGCCAGCAGCCCGGGGGGCCCATTAGAGACCCAGTACTTC,CASSPGGPLETQYF
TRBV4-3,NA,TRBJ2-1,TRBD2,TGCGCCAGCAGCCAGGGGACTAGCGGGAGTGGCAATGAGCAGTTCTTC,CASSQGTSGSGNEQFF
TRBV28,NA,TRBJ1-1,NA,TGTGCCAGCAGTTTTTTGGGGGGCACTGAAGCTTTCTTT,CASSFLGGTEAFF
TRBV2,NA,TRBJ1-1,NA,TGTGCCAGCAGGTCAACAGCGAACACTGAAGCTTTCTTT,CASRSTANTEAFF
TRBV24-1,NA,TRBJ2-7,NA,TGTGCCACCAGTGACCGCGACTCTCCCTACGAGCAGTACTTC,CATSDRDSPYEQYF
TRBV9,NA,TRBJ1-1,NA,TGTGCCAGCAGCGCGGTGGGGGGGCCGAGCTTAGAAGCTTTCTTT,CASSAVGGPSLEAFF
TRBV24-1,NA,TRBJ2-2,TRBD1,TGTGCCACCCAGGGACAGGCAGACACCGGGGAGCTGTTTTTT,CATQGQADTGELFF
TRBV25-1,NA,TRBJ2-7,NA,TGTGCCAGCAGCCCATACCGGGCGGGTACCTCCTACGAGCAGTACTTC,CASSPYRAGTSYEQYF
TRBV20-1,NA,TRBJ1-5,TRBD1,TGCAGTGCTAGTCCCCGGACAGGTAATCAGCCCCAGCATTTT,CSASPRTGNQPQHF
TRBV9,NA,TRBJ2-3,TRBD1,TGTGCCAGCAGCCCTCGGACAGGGACCACAGATACGCAGTATTTT,CASSPRTGTTDTQYF
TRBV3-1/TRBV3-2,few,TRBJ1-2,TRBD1,TGTGCCAGCAGTCAGGGGGGCAGGAGTGAGGGCTACACCTTC,CASSQGGRSEGYTF
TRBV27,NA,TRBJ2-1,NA,TGTGCCAGCAGTCCGACTAGTTGGTTCCATGAGCAGTTCTTC,CASSPTSWFHEQFF
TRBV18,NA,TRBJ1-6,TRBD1,TGTGCCAGCTCACGGGACAGCTATAATTCACCCCTCCACTTT,CASSRDSYNSPLHF
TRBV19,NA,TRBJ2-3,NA,TGTGCCAGTAGTAAAGTGAGAGATACGCAGTATTTT,CASSKVRDTQYF
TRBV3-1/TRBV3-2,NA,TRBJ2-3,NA,TGTGCCAGCAGCCAAGATATCAGACACTCTAGCACAGATACGCAGTATTTT,CASSQDIRHSSTDTQYF
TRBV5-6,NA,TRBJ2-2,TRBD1,TGTGCCAGCAGGAAGACAGGGGGCTACACCGGGGAGCTGTTTTTT,CASRKTGGYTGELFF
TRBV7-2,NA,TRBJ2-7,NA,TGTGCCAGCAGCCCCCGCCGGGACTCCCCCTACGAGCAGTACTTC,CASSPRRDSPYEQYF
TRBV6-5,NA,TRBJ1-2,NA,TGTGCCAGCAGTTACAGAAGGACTGAAGCTAACTATGGCTACACCTTC,CASSYRRTEANYGYTF
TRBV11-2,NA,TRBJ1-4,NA,TGTGCCAGCAGCTTAGCCGAGGCTAATGAAAAACTGTTTTTT,CASSLAEANEKLFF
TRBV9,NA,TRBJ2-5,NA,TGTGCCAGCAGCGTAAGTAACGGAGGGGAGCAAGAGACCCAGTACTTC,CASSVSNGGEQETQYF
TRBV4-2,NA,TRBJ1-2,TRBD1,TGTGCCAGCAGCCCACAGGGGAACTATGGCTACACCTTC,CASSPQGNYGYTF
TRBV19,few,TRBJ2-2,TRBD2,TGTGCCAGTAGTGTTAGCGGGAGCTCCGGGGAGCTGTTTTTT,CASSVSGSSGELFF
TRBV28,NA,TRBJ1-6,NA,TGTGCCAGCAGTTTAGCGGGACTGGAGGGTTCACCCCTCCACTTT,CASSLAGLEGSPLHF
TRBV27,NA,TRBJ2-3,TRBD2,TGTGCCAGCAGTTTAGGTACTAGCGGGGCCCCTGAGGGAGATACGCAGTATTTT,CASSLGTSGAPEGDTQYF
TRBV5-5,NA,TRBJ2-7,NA,TGTGCCAGCAGCTACGCGGGAACGTACGAGCAGTACTTC,CASSYAGTYEQYF
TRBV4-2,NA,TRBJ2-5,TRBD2,TGTGCCAGCAGCCAAAAAAGCGGGAGAACACAAGAGACCCAGTACTTC,CASSQKSGRTQETQYF
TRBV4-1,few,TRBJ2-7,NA,TGCGCCAGCAGCCAAGTAGCGACGAGCTCCTACGAGCAGTACTTC,CASSQVATSSYEQYF
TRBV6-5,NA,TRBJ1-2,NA,TGTGCCAGCAGTTCGGGGGGGGGCAGGGCAACCTTC,CASSSGGGRATF
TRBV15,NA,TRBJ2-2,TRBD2,TGTGCCACCAGGGTAGCGGGAGACACCGGGGAGCTGTTTTTT,CATRVAGDTGELFF